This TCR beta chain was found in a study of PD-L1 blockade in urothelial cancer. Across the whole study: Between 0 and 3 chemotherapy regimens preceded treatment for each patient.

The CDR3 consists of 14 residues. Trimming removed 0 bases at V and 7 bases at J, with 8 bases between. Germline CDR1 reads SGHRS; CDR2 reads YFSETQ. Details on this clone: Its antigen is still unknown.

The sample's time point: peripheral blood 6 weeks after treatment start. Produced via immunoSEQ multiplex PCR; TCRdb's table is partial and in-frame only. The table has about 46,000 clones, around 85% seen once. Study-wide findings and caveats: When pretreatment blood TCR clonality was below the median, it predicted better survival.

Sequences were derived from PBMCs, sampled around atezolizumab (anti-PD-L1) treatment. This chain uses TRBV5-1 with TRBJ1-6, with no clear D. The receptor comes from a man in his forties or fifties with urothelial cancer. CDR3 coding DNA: TGCGCCAGCAGCTTGGAGGCGGGCAATTCACCCCTCCACTTT. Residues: CASSLEAGNSPLHF.